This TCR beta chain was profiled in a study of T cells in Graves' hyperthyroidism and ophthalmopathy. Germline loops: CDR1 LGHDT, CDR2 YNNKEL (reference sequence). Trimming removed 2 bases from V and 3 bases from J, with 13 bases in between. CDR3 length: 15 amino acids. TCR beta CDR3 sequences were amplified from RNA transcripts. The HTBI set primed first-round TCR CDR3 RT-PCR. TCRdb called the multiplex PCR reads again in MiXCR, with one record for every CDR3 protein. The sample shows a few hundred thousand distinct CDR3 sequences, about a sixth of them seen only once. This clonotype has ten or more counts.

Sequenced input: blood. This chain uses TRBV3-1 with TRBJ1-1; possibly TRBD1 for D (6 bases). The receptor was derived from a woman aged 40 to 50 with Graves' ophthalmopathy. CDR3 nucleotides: TGTGCCAGCAGCCAAATAGGGGAGGGGGACACTGAAGCTTTCTTT. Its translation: CASSQIGEGDTEAFF.